This T cell receptor beta chain was sequenced during a study of vaccination and CD4 T cells after COVID-19 (dated by TCRdb to the early 2020s). A note on the overall study: Convalescent patients had a positive SARS-CoV-2 result on nasal swab PCR, and of these patients, several had mild disease and one had severe disease. In roughly 11 COVID-19 convalescent patients and several infection-naive healthy vaccine recipients, the spike-specific CD4+ TCR repertoire before mRNA vaccination was compared with the repertoire after mRNA vaccination. In the convalescent cohort there were six males and four females, among whom were two Hispanic individuals, seven Caucasians, two Asians and one multiracial person. The time from the second vaccine dose to post-vaccine blood sampling had a median of roughly 72 days and ranged from about 12 to 241 days. Overlapping spike peptide pools from SARS-CoV-2 and from the common cold coronaviruses HCoV-NL63, HCoV-OC43 and HCoV-229E were used as culture stimuli. Participants got two doses of the Pfizer-BioNTech BNT162b2 vaccine (n=8) or two doses of the Moderna mRNA-1273 vaccine (n=2). Control cultures used a CEFX viral epitope pool as positive control, an HIV-1 Nef peptide pool as negative control, or no peptide. Post-COVID blood samples were collected from convalescent patients a median of roughly 100 days after diagnosis, with a range of roughly 30 to 170 days.

General conclusions and limits of the study: In convalescent patients, nearly all vaccine-specific clones (304 of 307) were found to be mono-reactive for SARS-CoV-2 spike rather than cross-reactive with common cold coronaviruses. The median number of SARS-CoV-2-reactive clonotypes rose from 20 to 25 after infection to 35 to 45 after vaccination, but the change was not significant. In convalescent patients, a median approximately 83% of post-vaccine SARS-CoV-2-reactive clones were detected only after vaccination, suggesting vaccine-specific priming. Only a relatively small number of convalescent patients were included in the study, and early timepoints following natural infection were not analyzed.

According to the study, the label for this sample's treatment or condition signals: roughly 11-day PBMC culture with coronavirus spike peptide pools or control peptides (ViraFEST assay). The study used the ViraFEST assay, which expanded antigen-specific T cells with peptide pools and then identified expanded clonotypes by TCR sequencing. The convalescent patients' positive SARS-CoV-2 PCR tests fell between March and December 2020, which was before the Alpha, Beta and Delta variants emerged in the United States. About 2 million PBMCs per well were cultured in IMDM with 5% human AB serum and about 9.7 IU/ml IL-2, plus 10 ug/ml peptide pools. Half of the culture medium was replaced with fresh IL-2-containing medium on days 3 and 7. Once the cells had been in culture for less than 11 days, the EasySep CD4+ T cell isolation kit was used to isolate CD4+ T cells by negative selection. PBMCs were separated from whole blood using Ficoll-Paque Plus gradient centrifugation and then either used fresh or cryopreserved at -140C. Triplicate wells were generally used for each culture condition.

To prepare the library, PCR was applied. At the Johns Hopkins FTIC core, DNA from the cultured CD4+ T cells underwent TCR sequencing with the Oncomine TCR Beta short-read assay. The QIAamp micro DNA kit was used to extract genomic DNA from the cultured CD4+ T cells. The Oncomine TCR Beta libraries from cultured CD4+ T cells were pooled using unique dual indexes and then sequenced on an Illumina iSeq 100. The authors processed their data as follows. Non-productive sequences were removed, and CDR3s that did not start with C, did not end with F or W, or were shorter than 7 amino acids were discarded. The MANAFEST web application was used to identify antigen-specific clonotypes by comparing peptide-stimulated wells against reference wells and other culture wells. An FDR below 0.05, an odds ratio above 5, and a productive frequency above 0.1% in at least two of three replicate wells were required for clones to be considered positive. Cross-reactive clonotypes were defined as significantly expanded in both SARS-CoV-2 spike wells and at least one common cold coronavirus spike condition. Levenshtein distances (stringdist) and unrooted phylogenetic trees (ape) in R version 3.6.1 were used to assess CDR3 homology. TCRdb trimmed the raw reads at Q25, called clones with MiXCR and kept productive beta chains. Each CDR3 protein appears once, grouped with its most common genes and DNA. The authors' filters were not applied to this entry. The sample has about 14,000 distinct CDR3 sequences on record, more than 20% of them singletons. The ten largest clonotypes hold 15% to 20% of the sample.

In its sample, this clonotype was seen a few times. What this receptor recognizes is not known. Base qualities are not at hand, and no much larger clone is one base apart. This TCR was recovered from a human donor who had recovered from COVID-19. Sequenced material: CD4+ T cells from blood, cultured in vitro, taken after SARS-CoV-2 vaccination.

The CDR3: CASSLTSGGISAYEQYF. The sequenced DNA is TGTGCCAGCAGCTTAACTAGCGGGGGGATATCAGCCTACGAGCAGTACTTC. The sequence links TRBV11-2 to TRBJ2-7, and 12 junctional nucleotides match TRBD2. Trimming removed 2 bases from V and 2 bases from J; the gene matches leave 7 bases unexplained. Reading from cysteine to phenylalanine, the CDR3 counts 17 amino acids. Of the read, only the CDR3 DNA is kept; its 51 bases are in frame from base 1. According to the germline V gene, CDR1 reads SGHAT and CDR2 reads FQNNGV.